The 28 T cell receptor beta chains in this list originate from one sample, sequenced in a study of CXCR3-negative and CXCR3-positive naive CD8 T cells. General study results and limits: CXCR3-positive naive cells carried more hydrophobic TRB CDR3s than CXCR3-negative ones.

cDNA libraries for TRB were generated by 5' RACE incorporating UMI labels. TCRdb reanalyzed the 5' RACE reads, giving one entry per CDR3 protein sequence and no DNA. The data show nearly 90,000 distinct CDR3 sequences, and the top ten clones hold nearly 0.85%. Their recognized antigens are unknown. The sample was naive CXCR3+ CD8+ T cells from blood. Indicated subset: CD45RO-CCR7+CD27+CD95- naive CD8+ T cells expressing CXCR3 (TNR3+). These receptors were obtained from a human donor in good health. Some clones in this sample may be carry-over from other donors' samples.

The chain has TRBV29-1 and TRBJ2-1; TCRdb's assignment of TRBD1 cannot be checked, as there is no DNA. The germline V gene has CDR1 SQVTM and CDR2 ANQGSEA. The CDR3 covers 15 residues. CDR3 sequence reads: CSVEAQASSYNEQFF.

The chain recombines TRBV29-1 with TRBJ1-3; lacking DNA, the TRBD1 call made by TCRdb goes unchecked. Germline-derived CDR1 and CDR2 are SQVTM and ANQGSEA. The CDR3 is 13 amino acids. CDR3: CSVEDQQEYTIYF.

This chain joins TRBV2 and TRBJ2-1; TCRdb's D call of TRBD1 is untestable without DNA. The CDR3 length is 17 residues. The germline CDR1 and CDR2 sequences are SNHLY and FYNNEI. CDR3 in amino acids: CASSPLDTSGKGDEQFF.

The gene calls are TRBV29-1 and TRBJ2-2; the D gene TCRdb calls, TRBD1, cannot be checked with no DNA. Germline CDR1 is SQVTM and CDR2 is ANQGSEA. This CDR3 is 14 amino acids long. The CDR3 sequence: CSVEGRGPTGELFF.

CDR3 loop: CASSPRPGYQETQYF. The chain links TRBV7-7 to TRBJ2-5. The CDR3 is 15 amino acids. Germline loops: CDR1 SSHAT, CDR2 FNYEAQ (reference sequence).

The chain uses TRBV7-6 and TRBJ2-2; TCRdb proposes TRBD1, but this gene call is untestable without DNA. The CDR3 consists of 16 residues. Germline V gene data show CDR1 as SGHVS and CDR2 as FNYEAQ. This chain's CDR3 is CASSLAGTPNTGELFF. Variable domain in full (rest from reference TRBV7-6 and TRBJ2-2): GAGVSQSPRYKVTKRGQDVALRCDPISGHVSLYWYRQALGQGPEFLTYFNYEAQQDKSGLPNDRFSAERPEGSISTLTIQRTEQRDSAMYRCASSLAGTPNTGELFFGEGSRLTVL.

This rearrangement joins TRBV6-2 or TRBV6-3 to TRBJ2-7; with no DNA, the TCRdb D assignment of TRBD2 cannot be verified. CDR3 size: 15 residues. The V gene's germline CDR1 is MNHEY and CDR2 SVGEGT. This CDR3 is CASSYWAGGTYEQYF.

The chain carries TRBV9 and TRBJ2-1; TCRdb's D call of TRBD2 is untestable without DNA. Germline CDR1 reads SGDLS; CDR2 reads YYNGEE. This CDR3 has 15 residues. CDR3 in amino acids: CASSHSGRAGDEQFF.

This chain links TRBV7-2 with TRBJ2-5; TCRdb selects TRBD2, and the lack of DNA leaves this call unchecked. The CDR3 runs to 14 residues. CDR1 and CDR2 (germline): SGHTA, FQGNSA. This CDR3 reads CASDTGGIQETQYF.

The rearrangement joins TRBV10-3 to TRBJ2-7; the TCRdb call, TRBD2, lacks DNA for checking. The CDR3 spans 15 residues. Per germline, CDR1 ENHRY and CDR2 SYGVKD. The CDR3 sequence is CAISGLAGPDYEQYF.

The chain is built from TRBV5-5 and TRBJ2-7. The CDR3 runs 14 residues. Germline CDR1 and CDR2: SGHKS and YYEKEE (reference sequence). The CDR3: CASTHQGSTYEQYF.

The chain joins TRBV4-1 to TRBJ1-5. The CDR3 has 14 residues. Germline V gene sequence: CDR1 MGHRA, CDR2 YSYEKL. The CDR3 protein is CASSQERENQPQHF.

The chain carries TRBV29-1 and TRBJ2-5. This CDR3 is 11 amino acids long. Germline-derived CDR1 and CDR2 are SQVTM and ANQGSEA. The CDR3 protein is CSVWRQETQYF.

This rearrangement joins TRBV12-3 or TRBV12-4 to TRBJ1-2. This CDR3 is built from 14 residues. The chain's CDR3 is CASSPNRANYGYTF.

The chain combines TRBV12-3 or TRBV12-4 with TRBJ2-7; TCRdb calls TRBD1, which cannot be checked without DNA. The CDR3 covers 14 residues. Here the CDR3 reads CASSNAGTGTEQYF.

V and J are TRBV7-6 and TRBJ2-1; the TCRdb D gene call, TRBD1, has no DNA to confirm it. The CDR3 loop spans 15 amino acids. CDR1 and CDR2 (germline): SGHVS, FNYEAQ. CDR3 loop: CASSPQTDTYNEQFF.

The V gene is TRBV5-1, the J gene TRBJ2-3; with no DNA, the TCRdb D assignment of TRBD2 cannot be verified. The CDR3 is 16 amino acids. Germline V lookup: CDR1 SGHRS, CDR2 YFSETQ. The CDR3 sequence: CASSLGGAGGPDTQYF.

J is TRBJ2-1 and V is TRBV7-7; the D gene TCRdb calls, TRBD2, cannot be checked with no DNA. Germline-derived CDR1 and CDR2 are SSHAT and FNYEAQ (reference sequence). CDR3 length: 16 amino acids. The CDR3 sequence: CASSPWTSGAYNEQFF.

This chain joins TRBV7-9 and TRBJ2-2; no DNA is available, so the TRBD1 call from TCRdb remains unchecked. CDR3 length equals 15 residues. The germline gives CDR1 SEHNR, CDR2 FQNEAQ (reference sequence). Here the CDR3 reads CASSRDRGVTGELFF.

This chain connects TRBV28 to TRBJ1-1. Germline V gene lookup returns CDR1 MDHEN and CDR2 SYDVKM. The CDR3 loop spans 14 amino acids. The CDR3 loop reads CASSPSQQFTEAFF.

The chain carries TRBV5-1 and TRBJ1-5; there is no DNA to check the TCRdb D call of TRBD1. CDR3 length: 15 residues. Germline CDR1 reads SGHRS; CDR2 reads YFSETQ. CDR3 region: CASRRGLTLNQPQHF.

The chain joins TRBV27 to TRBJ2-1; the D gene TCRdb calls, TRBD2, cannot be checked with no DNA. Per the germline V gene, CDR1 is MNHEY and CDR2 is SMNVEV (reference sequence). The length of the CDR3 is 12 residues. CDR3 residues: CASRDFHNEQFF.

V is TRBV28 and J is TRBJ2-1; TCRdb outputs TRBD2, but without DNA this stays unchecked. Germline values: CDR1 MDHEN, CDR2 SYDVKM. This CDR3 has 14 residues. CDR3 in amino acids: CASSRLEYNHEQFF.

The chain carries TRBV11-1 and TRBJ2-5. Germline CDR1 is SGHAT and CDR2 is FQDESV (reference sequence). The CDR3 has 12 residues. The CDR3 is CASSMQLGTQYF.

This chain connects TRBV4-1 to TRBJ2-4. Germline V gene data show CDR1 as MGHRA and CDR2 as YSYEKL. The CDR3 sequence is 14 residues long. The CDR3 is CASSQEPAKNIQYF.

The chain carries TRBV5-1 and TRBJ1-1; the D gene TCRdb calls, TRBD1, cannot be checked with no DNA. The germline gives CDR1 SGHRS, CDR2 YFSETQ. The CDR3 runs to 14 residues. The CDR3 reads CASSLRIRDSEAFF.

The chain links TRBV27 to TRBJ2-7. Germline V gene sequence: CDR1 MNHEY, CDR2 SMNVEV (reference sequence). CDR3 size: 13 residues. The CDR3 loop is CASSLIPTLEQYF.

CDR3 in amino acids: CASDSGTEETQYF. The rearrangement uses TRBV11-1 and TRBJ2-5; the TCRdb D gene call, TRBD1, has no DNA to confirm it. This CDR3 is 13 amino acids long. CDR1 and CDR2 (germline): SGHAT, FQDESV (reference sequence).